This T cell receptor (beta chain) emerged from a study of T cell changes during pregnancy in multiple sclerosis (dated by TCRdb to between 2018 and 2020). Regarding the research as a whole: The study examined how the T cell repertoire changed over the course of pregnancy in women with multiple sclerosis.

Preparation of the library involved the immunoSEQ multiplex PCR assay. TCRdb provides this immuneACCESS table in a form limited to in-frame rearrangements. Some clones are lacking; in checked studies, under half of them reflect an unresolved V gene, and why the rest are absent is not known. The sample contains around 40,000 clones, nearly 90% of them found a single time. Jointly, the top ten make up about 1.2% of the sample. As concerns this clone: Which antigen it targets is not known. Qualities for individual bases were not recorded, and no much larger clone is one base off.

CDR1 SGHDN and CDR2 FVKESK are derived from the germline V gene. The CDR3 contains 16 residues, cysteine and phenylalanine counted. The DNA shown is the 48-base CDR3, in frame from base 1. The V end loses 1 base and the J end loses 4 bases, and a stretch of 16 bases separates them. The starting material was CD4+ T cells from peripheral blood mononuclear cells, obtained in the first trimester of pregnancy. This chain joins TRBV14 to TRBJ2-5; a tentative D call is TRBD2 (6 bases match). The sequence came from a female donor with multiple sclerosis, enrolled in a pregnancy study. The CDR3 amino acid sequence is: CASSQAGRLGLETQYF. The sequenced DNA: TGTGCCAGCAGCCAAGCCGGGAGACTAGGTTTAGAGACCCAGTACTTC.